A selection of T cell receptor beta chains follows, all from one sample in a study of cytomegalovirus exposure and HLA in healthy donors. Assay: immunoSEQ multiplex PCR; the TCRdb copy retains only in-frame clones and omits some. Counted here are about 120,000 clones, about 75% occurring once; the ten biggest clones make up roughly 30%. Sequencing was performed on PBMCs. All receptors derive from a man in his 60s in good health and CMV-seropositive. Both conserved end residues are part of each CDR3. D genes are given only for firm matches. The listing skips clone size in some rows; elsewhere it reads once, few, many or a size class.

len: 13; d_gene: -; j_gene: TRBJ1-2; abundance: -; v_gene: TRBV5-6; CDR3aa: CASSFKGVYGYTF; CDR3nt: TGTGCCAGCAGCTTCAAGGGGGTATATGGCTACACCTTC
len: 16; d_gene: -; j_gene: TRBJ1-2; abundance: -; v_gene: TRBV27; CDR3aa: CASRPQRFTANYGYTF; CDR3nt: TGTGCCAGCAGGCCACAAAGGTTTACAGCTAACTATGGCTACACCTTC
len: 13; d_gene: -; j_gene: TRBJ1-2; abundance: once; v_gene: TRBV10-2; CDR3aa: CASRAADSYGYTF; CDR3nt: TGCGCCAGCAGAGCCGCGGACAGCTATGGCTACACCTTC
len: 16; d_gene: TRBD2; j_gene: TRBJ2-7; abundance: -; v_gene: TRBV5-5; CDR3aa: CASSTSGTSANYEQYF; CDR3nt: TGTGCCAGCAGTACTTCCGGGACTAGCGCCAACTACGAGCAGTACTTC
len: 20; d_gene: TRBD2; j_gene: TRBJ2-1; abundance: -; v_gene: TRBV5-1; CDR3aa: CASSYRLAGHLSFSYNEQFF; CDR3nt: TGCGCCAGCAGTTACCGACTAGCGGGACATTTATCGTTCTCCTACAATGAGCAGTTCTTC
len: 16; d_gene: TRBD1; j_gene: TRBJ1-4; abundance: few; v_gene: TRBV5-5; CDR3aa: CASSWDRTSTNEKLFF; CDR3nt: TGTGCCAGCAGCTGGGACAGAACGTCAACTAATGAAAAACTGTTTTTT
len: 13; d_gene: -; j_gene: TRBJ2-7; abundance: few; v_gene: TRBV27; CDR3aa: CASSPTGPYEQYF; CDR3nt: TGTGCCAGCAGTCCGACAGGTCCCTACGAGCAGTACTTC
len: 14; d_gene: -; j_gene: TRBJ1-2; abundance: -; v_gene: TRBV9; CDR3aa: CASSTGGEGYGYTF; CDR3nt: TGTGCCAGCAGCACCGGCGGGGAGGGATATGGCTACACCTTC
len: 14; d_gene: TRBD1; j_gene: TRBJ1-1; abundance: -; v_gene: TRBV28; CDR3aa: CASSLTGVDAEAFF; CDR3nt: TGTGCCAGCAGTTTAACAGGGGTAGACGCTGAAGCTTTCTTT
len: 22; d_gene: -; j_gene: TRBJ2-3; abundance: medium-sized; v_gene: TRBV28; CDR3aa: CASPPEPPSPVPHSYRTDTQYF; CDR3nt: TGTGCCAGCCCCCCCGAACCCCCGAGTCCTGTCCCGCACAGCTATCGCACAGATACGCAGTATTTT
len: 18; d_gene: TRBD1; j_gene: TRBJ1-5; abundance: few; v_gene: TRBV19; CDR3aa: CASSPPRRGGQGNQPQHF; CDR3nt: TGTGCCAGTAGCCCACCACGGAGGGGGGGACAGGGCAATCAGCCCCAGCATTTT
len: 15; d_gene: -; j_gene: TRBJ2-3; abundance: -; v_gene: TRBV7-8; CDR3aa: CASSVLRTSTDTQYF; CDR3nt: TGTGCCAGCAGCGTTTTGAGGACTAGCACAGATACGCAGTATTTT
len: 15; d_gene: TRBD1; j_gene: TRBJ2-5; abundance: -; v_gene: TRBV4-1; CDR3aa: CASSQVGQGLETQYF; CDR3nt: TGCGCCAGCAGCCAAGTGGGACAGGGGCTGGAGACCCAGTACTTC
len: 13; d_gene: TRBD1; j_gene: TRBJ2-7; abundance: -; v_gene: TRBV10-3; CDR3aa: CAIRTGEKNEQYF; CDR3nt: TGTGCCATCAGGACAGGGGAGAAGAACGAGCAGTACTTC
len: 12; d_gene: -; j_gene: TRBJ2-2; abundance: few; v_gene: TRBV6-5; CDR3aa: CASSYRAGELFF; CDR3nt: TGTGCCAGCAGTTACAGAGCCGGGGAGCTGTTTTTT
len: 14; d_gene: -; j_gene: TRBJ1-5; abundance: few; v_gene: TRBV15; CDR3aa: CATGTLNSNQPQHF; CDR3nt: TGTGCCACCGGGACTCTAAATAGCAATCAGCCCCAGCATTTT
len: 12; d_gene: -; j_gene: TRBJ2-2; abundance: -; v_gene: TRBV30; CDR3aa: CAWEGQTGELFF; CDR3nt: TGTGCCTGGGAGGGTCAAACCGGGGAGCTGTTTTTT
len: 14; d_gene: -; j_gene: TRBJ1-2; abundance: -; v_gene: TRBV29-1; CDR3aa: CSVEAMTGYYGYTF; CDR3nt: TGCAGCGTTGAAGCTATGACAGGTTACTATGGCTACACCTTC
len: 14; d_gene: -; j_gene: TRBJ2-7; abundance: few; v_gene: TRBV5-1; CDR3aa: CASSPMGTAQEQYF; CDR3nt: TGCGCCAGCAGCCCCATGGGGACTGCTCAAGAGCAGTACTTC
len: 16; d_gene: -; j_gene: TRBJ2-7; abundance: -; v_gene: TRBV7-9; CDR3aa: CASSPLGESASYEQYF; CDR3nt: TGTGCCAGCAGCCCGCTCGGGGAGTCCGCCTCCTACGAGCAGTACTTC
len: 15; d_gene: -; j_gene: TRBJ2-3; abundance: once; v_gene: TRBV11-2; CDR3aa: CASRVPGGSGDTQYF; CDR3nt: TGTGCCAGCAGGGTCCCTGGAGGCTCGGGAGATACGCAGTATTTT
len: 15; d_gene: -; j_gene: TRBJ2-1; abundance: -; v_gene: TRBV19; CDR3aa: CASSIVTGIHNEQFF; CDR3nt: TGTGCCAGTAGTATAGTTACCGGGATCCACAATGAGCAGTTCTTC
len: 17; d_gene: -; j_gene: TRBJ1-1; abundance: few; v_gene: TRBV4-1; CDR3aa: CASSHSLLRARNTEAFF; CDR3nt: TGCGCCAGCAGCCATTCGTTGCTCAGGGCAAGGAACACTGAAGCTTTCTTT
len: 16; d_gene: TRBD1; j_gene: TRBJ2-1; abundance: -; v_gene: TRBV2; CDR3aa: CASSELGQALYNEQFF; CDR3nt: TGTGCCAGCAGTGAACTGGGACAGGCCCTTTACAATGAGCAGTTCTTC
len: 13; d_gene: -; j_gene: TRBJ1-2; abundance: -; v_gene: TRBV9; CDR3aa: CASSDGIEGGYTF; CDR3nt: TGTGCCAGCAGCGACGGGATCGAAGGGGGCTACACCTTC
len: 15; d_gene: -; j_gene: TRBJ2-3; abundance: -; v_gene: TRBV7-9; CDR3aa: CASSHRSGPGDTQYF; CDR3nt: TGTGCCAGCAGCCACCGTTCGGGCCCGGGGGATACGCAGTATTTT
len: 17; d_gene: TRBD1; j_gene: TRBJ2-5; abundance: few; v_gene: TRBV4-1; CDR3aa: CASSQAPGTGGQETQYF; CDR3nt: TGCGCCAGCAGCCAAGCCCCCGGGACAGGGGGACAAGAGACCCAGTACTTC
len: 14; d_gene: TRBD1; j_gene: TRBJ2-1; abundance: -; v_gene: TRBV5-1; CDR3aa: CASSGGTGRGEQFF; CDR3nt: TGCGCCAGCAGCGGAGGGACAGGGCGAGGGGAGCAGTTCTTC
len: 16; d_gene: -; j_gene: TRBJ2-2; abundance: few; v_gene: TRBV7-3; CDR3aa: CASSPTSRGGTGELFF; CDR3nt: TGTGCCAGCAGCCCAACTTCGAGGGGGGGCACCGGGGAGCTGTTTTTT
len: 13; d_gene: -; j_gene: TRBJ1-2; abundance: -; v_gene: TRBV28; CDR3aa: CASSLFLSYGYTF; CDR3nt: TGTGCCAGCAGTTTATTTCTCTCCTATGGCTACACCTTC
len: 15; d_gene: -; j_gene: TRBJ2-7; abundance: -; v_gene: TRBV18; CDR3aa: CASSPASGETYEQYF; CDR3nt: TGTGCCAGCTCCCCGGCCTCGGGAGAAACCTACGAGCAGTACTTC
len: 13; d_gene: -; j_gene: TRBJ2-1; abundance: many; v_gene: TRBV6-1; CDR3aa: CASAGTYYNEQFF; CDR3nt: TGTGCCAGCGCCGGGACTTACTACAATGAGCAGTTCTTC
len: 15; d_gene: -; j_gene: TRBJ2-7; abundance: -; v_gene: TRBV6-1; CDR3aa: CASRTTRGSAYEQYF; CDR3nt: TGTGCCAGCAGGACTACCAGAGGGTCGGCCTACGAGCAGTACTTC
len: 14; d_gene: TRBD2; j_gene: TRBJ2-7; abundance: few; v_gene: TRBV7-3; CDR3aa: CASSAGGEGYEQYF; CDR3nt: TGTGCCAGCAGCGCGGGGGGAGAGGGCTACGAGCAGTACTTC
len: 12; d_gene: -; j_gene: TRBJ2-7; abundance: -; v_gene: TRBV5-1; CDR3aa: CASRTGTGEQYF; CDR3nt: TGCGCCAGCAGAACAGGGACGGGGGAGCAGTACTTC
len: 14; d_gene: -; j_gene: TRBJ1-3; abundance: -; v_gene: TRBV10-3; CDR3aa: CAIRRQLSGNTIYF; CDR3nt: TGTGCCATCAGGAGACAGCTCTCTGGAAACACCATATATTTT
len: 13; d_gene: -; j_gene: TRBJ1-2; abundance: -; v_gene: TRBV6-5; CDR3aa: CASNLDSNYGYTF; CDR3nt: TGTGCCAGCAATTTAGACAGTAACTATGGCTACACCTTC
len: 16; d_gene: -; j_gene: TRBJ2-7; abundance: -; v_gene: TRBV19; CDR3aa: CASSTRGAASSYEQYF; CDR3nt: TGTGCCAGTAGTACCCGGGGGGCGGCAAGCTCCTACGAGCAGTACTTC
len: 15; d_gene: -; j_gene: TRBJ1-1; abundance: -; v_gene: TRBV6-1; CDR3aa: CASSISVAMNTEAFF; CDR3nt: TGTGCCAGCAGTATTAGCGTAGCGATGAACACTGAAGCTTTCTTT
len: 14; d_gene: TRBD2; j_gene: TRBJ2-3; abundance: -; v_gene: TRBV4-1; CDR3aa: CASSPGLAGDTQYF; CDR3nt: TGCGCCAGCAGCCCCGGACTAGCGGGAGATACGCAGTATTTT
len: 15; d_gene: -; j_gene: TRBJ1-5; abundance: -; v_gene: TRBV28; CDR3aa: CASSLLGGYNQPQHF; CDR3nt: TGTGCCAGCAGTTTATTAGGAGGATACAATCAGCCCCAGCATTTT
len: 15; d_gene: TRBD2; j_gene: TRBJ2-7; abundance: -; v_gene: TRBV6-5; CDR3aa: CASSPLAVSSYEQYF; CDR3nt: TGTGCCAGCAGTCCACTAGCGGTCAGCTCCTACGAGCAGTACTTC
len: 19; d_gene: TRBD2; j_gene: TRBJ2-2; abundance: -; v_gene: TRBV4-2; CDR3aa: CASSLMGLAGGPTTGELFF; CDR3nt: TGTGCCAGCAGCCTCATGGGGCTAGCGGGGGGGCCAACCACCGGGGAGCTGTTTTTT
len: 15; d_gene: TRBD2; j_gene: TRBJ2-7; abundance: -; v_gene: TRBV19; CDR3aa: CASSLAGGTSYEQYF; CDR3nt: TGTGCCAGCAGCCTAGCGGGAGGGACCTCCTACGAGCAGTACTTC
len: 13; d_gene: -; j_gene: TRBJ1-4; abundance: -; v_gene: TRBV30; CDR3aa: CAWTMGAGEKLFF; CDR3nt: TGTGCCTGGACTATGGGGGCAGGGGAAAAACTGTTTTTT
len: 14; d_gene: TRBD1; j_gene: TRBJ1-5; abundance: -; v_gene: TRBV28; CDR3aa: CASRQGGSNQPQHF; CDR3nt: TGTGCCAGCAGACAGGGGGGCAGCAATCAGCCCCAGCATTTT